This TCR beta chain stems from a study of cytomegalovirus exposure and HLA in healthy donors. For the study at large: Unique TCR beta sequences numbering approximately 120 million came from about 179 million T cells in an earlier analysis.

Trimming removed 4 bases from V and 6 bases from J, with 16 bases in between. Germline values: CDR1 ENHRY, CDR2 SYGVKD. The CDR3 has 15 residues. PCR employed 60 Vbeta and 13 Jbeta primers. Here immunoSEQ multiplex PCR was the method, and the copy in TCRdb shows in-frame clones only, minus some. The sample lists more than 90,000 clones; roughly 80% were seen once. The study, taken as a whole, reports: In an earlier analysis, productive rearrangement rates for most beta V segments clustered near 87% or 30%.

In regard to this clone: No antigen is known for it.

The chain uses TRBV10-3 and TRBJ2-1; D call uncertain. The source of this sequence is a man aged 40-50 years in good health and CMV-seropositive. The sequencing sample was made of PBMCs. CDR3: CAISVPGLVRNEQFF. The CDR3 bases are TGTGCCATCAGTGTGCCGGGTCTAGTACGCAATGAGCAGTTCTTC.